This is a list of T cell receptor beta chains from one sample in a study of T cell changes during pregnancy in multiple sclerosis. TCRdb's table, derived via immunoSEQ multiplex PCR, lists solely in-frame clones and lacks some. The sample carries roughly 50,000 clones, approximately 92% recorded once. The sequencing used CD4+ T cells from peripheral blood mononuclear cells, collected in the third trimester of pregnancy. Receptors were obtained from a female donor with multiple sclerosis, enrolled in a pregnancy study. CDR3s include the opening cysteine and the closing phenylalanine or tryptophan. D genes are given only for firm matches. Size is omitted from some rows. Given values are once, few, many or a class for expanded clones.

D gene	V gene	clone size	J gene	CDR3 protein	CDR3 DNA
-	TRBV18	-	TRBJ1-4	CASSPSGATNEKLFF	TGTGCCAGCTCACCCTCGGGAGCAACTAATGAAAAACTGTTTTTT
-	TRBV28	-	TRBJ2-3	CASSSRMWPSADTQYF	TGTGCCAGCAGTTCCCGTATGTGGCCGAGCGCGGATACGCAGTATTTT
TRBD2	TRBV7-2	-	TRBJ2-3	CASSFSSGMDTQYF	TGTGCCAGCAGCTTTTCGAGCGGGATGGATACGCAGTATTTT
TRBD1	TRBV5-1	-	TRBJ1-3	CASSVRTGTGNTIYF	TGCGCCAGCAGCGTTCGGACAGGGACGGGAAACACCATATATTTT
-	TRBV5-6	-	TRBJ1-1	CASSLVGGPMNTEAFF	TGTGCCAGCAGCTTGGTGGGTGGGCCTATGAACACTGAAGCTTTCTTT
-	TRBV9	-	TRBJ1-4	CASSVDPALRPEKLFF	TGTGCCAGCAGCGTAGACCCTGCACTTCGCCCTGAAAAACTGTTTTTT
-	TRBV7-8	-	TRBJ2-7	CASGVRGKEQYF	TGTGCCAGTGGGGTTCGGGGTAAGGAGCAGTACTTC
-	TRBV9	few	TRBJ1-1	CASSADPGQHTEAFF	TGTGCCAGCAGCGCAGACCCAGGACAGCACACTGAAGCTTTCTTT
TRBD1	TRBV18	-	TRBJ1-1	CASSPPGQTFMNTEAFF	TGTGCCAGCTCACCTCCGGGACAGACATTCATGAACACTGAAGCTTTCTTT
-	TRBV5-8	-	TRBJ1-3	CASSVRFFSGNTIYF	TGTGCCAGCAGCGTACGGTTCTTCTCTGGAAACACCATATATTTT
-	TRBV5-4	-	TRBJ2-1	CASSLDRGGGGNEQFF	TGTGCCAGCAGCTTGGACCGGGGAGGCGGTGGCAATGAGCAGTTCTTC
-	TRBV7-2	-	TRBJ1-5	CASSLVPADQPQHF	TGTGCCAGCAGCTTAGTCCCTGCGGATCAGCCCCAGCATTTT
TRBD1	TRBV6-4	-	TRBJ1-5	CASSDPRGQGARGSNQPQHF	TGTGCCAGCAGTGACCCGAGGGGTCAGGGGGCAAGAGGGAGCAATCAGCCCCAGCATTTT
TRBD1	TRBV2	-	TRBJ1-1	CATRQGLNTEAFF	TGTGCCACCAGACAGGGTTTGAACACTGAAGCTTTCTTT
TRBD2	TRBV7-8	-	TRBJ2-5	CASSLAVAGGRETQYF	TGTGCCAGCAGCTTAGCGGTAGCGGGAGGAAGAGAGACCCAGTACTTC
TRBD2	TRBV6-5	-	TRBJ2-5	CASSYSTSGGETQYF	TGTGCCAGCAGTTACTCTACTAGCGGGGGAGAGACCCAGTACTTC
TRBD2	TRBV7-3	-	TRBJ2-1	CASSPTGGGAGKNEQFF	TGTGCCAGCAGCCCCACGGGCGGGGGGGCCGGGAAAAATGAGCAGTTCTTC
TRBD1	TRBV28	-	TRBJ1-2	CASSTGTGPGGYTF	TGTGCCAGCAGTACCGGGACAGGGCCGGGGGGCTACACCTTC
-	TRBV9	-	TRBJ2-5	CASSVAGWARETQYF	TGTGCCAGCAGCGTAGCGGGGTGGGCGCGGGAGACCCAGTACTTC
-	TRBV7-8	-	TRBJ1-1	CASSLARGTEAFF	TGTGCCAGCAGCTTAGCTAGGGGGACTGAAGCTTTCTTT
TRBD2	TRBV7-3	-	TRBJ2-2	CASSLQTSGNTGELFF	TGTGCCAGCAGCCTTCAGACTAGCGGAAACACCGGGGAGCTGTTTTTT
TRBD1	TRBV5-6	-	TRBJ2-1	CASSRPGQATNEQFF	TGTGCCAGCAGCCGCCCGGGACAGGCTACCAATGAGCAGTTCTTC
TRBD1	TRBV7-2	-	TRBJ1-1	CASSPHRGQGTEAFF	TGTGCCAGCAGCCCTCACAGGGGGCAGGGCACTGAAGCTTTCTTT
-	TRBV6-1	-	TRBJ2-1	CASSVIGGNEQFF	TGTGCCAGCAGTGTAATCGGGGGTAATGAGCAGTTCTTC
TRBD2	TRBV4-1	-	TRBJ2-1	CASSQPTSGLVYNEQFF	TGCGCCAGCAGTCAGCCAACGTCGGGACTAGTTTACAATGAGCAGTTCTTC
TRBD1	TRBV5-1	-	TRBJ2-5	CASSLGVRGQEGETQYF	TGCGCCAGCAGCTTGGGGGTCAGGGGGCAAGAGGGAGAGACCCAGTACTTC
-	TRBV6-6	-	TRBJ1-1	CASGEDPRRSTEAFF	TGTGCCAGCGGCGAGGATCCCCGACGATCCACTGAAGCTTTCTTT
TRBD2	TRBV19	once	TRBJ2-1	CASRPGLAGGPYNEQFF	TGTGCCAGTAGACCGGGACTAGCGGGAGGGCCTTACAATGAGCAGTTCTTC
TRBD2	TRBV6-6	-	TRBJ2-3	CASSSPRGGGTDTQYF	TGTGCCAGCAGCTCACCTCGGGGGGGAGGCACAGATACGCAGTATTTT
TRBD2	TRBV4-1	-	TRBJ2-5	CASSQDIPGRIQETQYF	TGCGCCAGCAGCCAAGATATCCCCGGGAGGATCCAAGAGACCCAGTACTTC
TRBD1	TRBV6-5	-	TRBJ1-2	CASRPPGTGYGYTF	TGTGCCAGCAGACCCCCAGGGACAGGCTATGGCTACACCTTC